This T cell receptor (beta chain) appears in the sequencing data of a study of follicular helper T cells after annual influenza vaccination. Study-wide results and caveats: Most later recoveries of Day 7 ICOS+CD38+ clones were ICOS-CD38- cTfh. Each annual vaccination recalled recurring oligoclonal ICOS+CD38+ cTfh clonotypes.

This clone has only a few counts. Antigen unknown. Generated by immunoSEQ multiplex PCR, the TCRdb table keeps only in-frame clones and is missing some. The sample lists approximately 25,000 clones, about four fifths seen once, with about 1.2% in the top ten. The CDR3 totals 21 residues. Germline V lookup: CDR1 MGHRA, CDR2 YSYEKL. Losses at the gene ends were 0 bases for V and 2 bases for J; bases not matched to a gene: 18. The time point denotes: 2014-2015 season, pre-vaccination. Sequenced here: CXCR5+ CD38- circulating T follicular helper cells from blood, sampled on the day of influenza vaccination. Subset in this sample: circulating Tfh, non-naive CD4+CXCR5+PD-1+ (ICOS+CD38+ or ICOS-CD38-). This sequence joins TRBV4-1 and TRBJ2-2; 7 bases map to TRBD1. This receptor was obtained from an adult who received the influenza vaccine. The CDR3, as DNA: TGCGCCAGCAGCCAAGATGGATGGCGAATTGGGACAGATGAAAACACCGGGGAGCTGTTTTTT. Residues: CASSQDGWRIGTDENTGELFF.